This T cell receptor beta chain came from a study of human T cells and chemical hapten exposure. The V gene end was trimmed by 7 bases and the J gene end by 4 bases; junction bases not matched to a gene: 5. CDR1 and CDR2 (germline): MNHEY, SMNVEV (reference sequence). The CDR3 consists of 13 residues. Each CDR3 protein is one row after TCRdb ran MiXCR on the RACE reads. The sample yields 100,000 to 150,000 distinct CDR3 sequences, roughly an eighth seen once. Specified time point: patch test 1, 2 weeks after DPC sensitization. Treatment defined: therapeutic diphenylcyclopropenone sensitization with weekly scalp DPC.

The origin of this receptor is a man younger than 30 with alopecia areata. Some clones in this sample may be carry-over from other donors' samples. The V and J genes are TRBV27 and TRBJ1-2, with 8 bases lining up with TRBD1. Material: whole blood, obtained in connection with sensitization to the hapten diphenylcyclopropenone (DPC). The DNA for the CDR3 is TGTGCCAGCAAAGGGACAGGACTCTATGGCTACACCTTC. It specifies CASKGTGLYGYTF.